Listed here is a single T cell receptor beta chain. Its antigen is undetermined. The data were obtained in a study of OX40 agonist ivuxolimab in advanced cancers. Study as a whole: With a range of 23 to 79, age averaged about 58 years, and around 83% were male.

Repertoires were generated with immunoSEQ multiplex PCR, while TCRdb's copy carries only in-frame clones and drops some. The table shows tens of thousands of clones, with roughly 89% occurring only once. There are 12 residues in the CDR3. Trimming pared 8 bases from V and 8 bases from J, leaving 12 bases between. Per germline, CDR1 MNHNS and CDR2 SASEGT. Study results and limitations: CD8+ T cells showed, on average, more clonal expansion than CD4+ cells.

Patients who had autoimmune disease history or got systemic immunosuppression were left out. The chain couples TRBV6-1 to TRBJ1-4; D possibly corresponds to TRBD1 (5 bases). The receptor comes from an adult with an advanced solid tumor such as melanoma, head and neck, liver or kidney cancer. Material: CD4+ or CD8+ T cells sorted from blood, obtained in a trial of the OX40 agonist ivuxolimab. The CDR3 bases are TGTGCCAGCTTACATGGGGGAGAAAAACTGTTTTTT. It encodes CASLHGGEKLFF.